The entry below describes one TCR beta chain. The antigen remains unidentified. The entry originates in a study of identical twins. Overall study results and limits: The conclusions drew on cross-sectional statistical analysis instead of tracking the same donors. Fewer insertions characterized abundant cord blood beta clonotypes, whereas memory repertoires showed none.

V was pared by 2 bases and J by 1 base, with 15 bases between. The length of the CDR3 is 16 residues. Germline assignment: CDR1 MGHRA and CDR2 YSYEKL. cDNA molecules carried unique molecular identifiers, and template switching added a universal primer site. TCRdb used MiXCR to reprocess the 5' RACE reads, holding one entry per CDR3 protein. Of about 720,000 distinct CDR3 sequences listed, around 8.6% were seen once; the top ten hold around 0.95%. In every case, the donor was a healthy Caucasian. This sample was shared with a second study, whose subject was yellow fever vaccine responses in identical twins.

Sequenced material: PBMCs. The chain uses TRBV4-1 and TRBJ2-7; no definite D call. This receptor was obtained from a woman younger than 30 in good health. The CDR3 bases are TGCGCCAGCAGCCAACAGACGGATACCGTATCCTACGAGCAGTACTTC. Protein product: CASSQQTDTVSYEQYF.